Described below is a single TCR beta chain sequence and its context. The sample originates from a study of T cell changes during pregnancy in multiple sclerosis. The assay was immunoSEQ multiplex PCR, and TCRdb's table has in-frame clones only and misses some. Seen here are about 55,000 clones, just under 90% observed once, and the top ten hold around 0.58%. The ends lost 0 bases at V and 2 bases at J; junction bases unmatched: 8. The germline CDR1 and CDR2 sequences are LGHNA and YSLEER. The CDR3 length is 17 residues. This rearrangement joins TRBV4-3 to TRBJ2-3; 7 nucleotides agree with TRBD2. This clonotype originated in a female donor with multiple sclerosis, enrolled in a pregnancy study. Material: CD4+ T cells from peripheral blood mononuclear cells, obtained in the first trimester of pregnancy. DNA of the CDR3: TGCGCCAGCAGCCAAGACCGGACTAGGGGCCTCACAGATACGCAGTATTTT. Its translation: CASSQDRTRGLTDTQYF.